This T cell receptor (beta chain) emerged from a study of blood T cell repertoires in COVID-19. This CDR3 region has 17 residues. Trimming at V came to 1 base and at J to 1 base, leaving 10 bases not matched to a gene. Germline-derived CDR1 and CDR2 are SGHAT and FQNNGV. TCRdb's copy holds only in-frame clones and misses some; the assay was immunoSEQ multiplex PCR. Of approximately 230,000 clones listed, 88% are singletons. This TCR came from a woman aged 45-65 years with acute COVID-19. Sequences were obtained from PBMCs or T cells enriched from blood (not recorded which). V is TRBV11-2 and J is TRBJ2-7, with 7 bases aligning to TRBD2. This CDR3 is CASSLGLGGSESYEQYF. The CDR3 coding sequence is TGTGCCAGCAGCTTAGGGTTAGGCGGGAGTGAGTCCTACGAGCAGTACTTC.